This record looks at one T cell receptor beta chain sequence and its context. The antigen is unknown. The sample comes from a study of OX40 agonist ivuxolimab in advanced cancers. The overall study: Prior anti-PD-1, anti-PD-L1 or anti-CTLA-4 therapy did not bar entry, and less than 50% had some. Study results and limitations: Expanded clones were, on average, more numerous in CD8+ T cells than in CD4+.

Patients with a history of autoimmune disease or on systemic immunosuppression were excluded. This CDR3 spans 14 amino acids. The V and J ends lost 7 bases and 4 bases respectively, with 16 bases between them. Germline V gene lookup returns CDR1 LNHDA and CDR2 SQIVND (reference sequence). This table comes from immunoSEQ multiplex PCR, and its TCRdb copy is limited to in-frame clones, with some not included. Of 50,000 to 60,000 clones in the sample, 75% to 90% were seen once. This material consisted of CD4+ or CD8+ T cells sorted from blood, taken in a trial of the OX40 agonist ivuxolimab. This sequence joins TRBV19 and TRBJ1-1, with D possibly being TRBD1 (5 bases). This receptor was taken from an adult with an advanced solid tumor such as melanoma, head and neck, liver or kidney cancer. The CDR3 nucleotides are TGTGCCAGTAAGACGAGGGAGGGGTCCACTGAAGCTTTCTTT. Translation: CASKTREGSTEAFF.